This TCR beta chain was recorded in a study of early T cells in non-severe SARS-CoV-2 infection. Study-level background: Sequencing was performed on bulk RNA from unsorted whole blood, leaving chains unpaired.

This CDR3 spans 15 amino acids. The V gene lost 6 bases and the J gene lost 8 bases, with 17 bases spanning the gap. Germline loops: CDR1 MNHEY, CDR2 SMNVEV (reference sequence). Worth noting for this clonotype: Its matching antigen is unknown.

Attachment of unique molecular identifiers to individual cDNA molecules was performed. Via MiXCR, TCRdb re-called the 5' RACE reads, giving one row per CDR3 protein. The sample lists tens of thousands of distinct CDR3 sequences; under 9% were seen once. Study findings and constraints: VDJdb matching favored anti-spike CD8 responses, missing private and CD4 specificities.

V is TRBV27 and J is TRBJ1-6; a possible D gene is TRBD1 (6 bases). The source material was whole blood, sampled at baseline. This TCR came from an adult who was a healthcare worker with PCR-confirmed SARS-CoV-2 infection or an uninfected control (not recorded which). The CDR3 sequence is CASSLGGGWDSPLHF. The CDR3 nucleotides are TGTGCCAGCAGCTTGGGAGGGGGATGGGATTCACCCCTCCACTTT.